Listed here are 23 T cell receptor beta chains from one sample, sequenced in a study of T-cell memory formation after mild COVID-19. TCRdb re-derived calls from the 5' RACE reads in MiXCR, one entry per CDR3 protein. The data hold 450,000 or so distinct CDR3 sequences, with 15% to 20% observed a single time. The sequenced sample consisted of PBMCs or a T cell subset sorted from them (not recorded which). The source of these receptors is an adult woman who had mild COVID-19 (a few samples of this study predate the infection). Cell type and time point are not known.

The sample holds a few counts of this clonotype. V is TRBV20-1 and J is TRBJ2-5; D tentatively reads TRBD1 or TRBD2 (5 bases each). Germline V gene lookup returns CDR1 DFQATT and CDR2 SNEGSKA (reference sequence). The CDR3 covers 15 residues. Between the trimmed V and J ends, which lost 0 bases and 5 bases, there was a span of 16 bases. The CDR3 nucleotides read TGCAGTGCTAGAGATCGTGAGGGGATCTCCGAGACCCAGTACTTC. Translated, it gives CSARDREGISETQYF.

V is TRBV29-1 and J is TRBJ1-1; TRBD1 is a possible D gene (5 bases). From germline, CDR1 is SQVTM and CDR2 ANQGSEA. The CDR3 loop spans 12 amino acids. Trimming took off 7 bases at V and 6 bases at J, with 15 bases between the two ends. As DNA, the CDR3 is TGCAGCGCTGGCAGGGTCTCGGCTGAAGCTTTCTTT. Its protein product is CSAGRVSAEAFF.

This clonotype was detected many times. The CDR3 coding sequence is TGTGCCATAAACTGGACTCCCGGAGGAGAAAAACTGTTTTTT. Its translation: CAINWTPGGEKLFF. V is TRBV6-1 and J is TRBJ1-4; D is unclear. This CDR3 is 14 amino acids long. V dropped 10 bases and J dropped 8 bases, with 20 bases sitting between them. Germline-derived CDR1 and CDR2 are MNHNS and SASEGT.

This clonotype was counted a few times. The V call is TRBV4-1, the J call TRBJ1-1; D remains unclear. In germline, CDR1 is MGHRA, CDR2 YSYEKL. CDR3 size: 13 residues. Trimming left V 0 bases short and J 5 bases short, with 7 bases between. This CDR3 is CASSQEGRTEAFF. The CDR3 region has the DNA TGCGCCAGCAGCCAAGAGGGGAGAACTGAAGCTTTCTTT.

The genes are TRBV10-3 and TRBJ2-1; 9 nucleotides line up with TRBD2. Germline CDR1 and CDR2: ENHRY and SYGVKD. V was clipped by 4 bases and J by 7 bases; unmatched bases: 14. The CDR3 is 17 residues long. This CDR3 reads CAISGDSGSPRPNEQFF. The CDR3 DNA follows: TGTGCCATCAGTGGCGATAGCGGGAGCCCCAGGCCTAATGAGCAGTTCTTC.

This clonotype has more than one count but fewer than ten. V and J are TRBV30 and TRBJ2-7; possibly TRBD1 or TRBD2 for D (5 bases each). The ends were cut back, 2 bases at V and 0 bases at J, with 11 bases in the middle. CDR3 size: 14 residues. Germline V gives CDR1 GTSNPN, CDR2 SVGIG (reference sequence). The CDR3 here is CAWSTGALSYEQYF. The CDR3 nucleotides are TGTGCCTGGAGTACCGGGGCCCTCTCCTACGAGCAGTACTTC. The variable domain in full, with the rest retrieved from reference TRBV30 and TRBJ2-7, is SQTIHQWPATLVQPVGSPLSLECTVEGTSNPNLYWYRQAAGRGLQLLFYSVGIGQISSEVPQNLSASRPQDRQFILSSKKLLLSDSGFYLCAWSTGALSYEQYFGPGTRLTVT.

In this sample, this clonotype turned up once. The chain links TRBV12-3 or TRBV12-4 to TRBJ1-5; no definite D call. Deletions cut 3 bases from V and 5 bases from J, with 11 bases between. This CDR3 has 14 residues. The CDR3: CASSFRGSDQPQHF. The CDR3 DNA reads TGTGCCAGCAGTTTTCGAGGATCCGATCAGCCCCAGCATTTT.

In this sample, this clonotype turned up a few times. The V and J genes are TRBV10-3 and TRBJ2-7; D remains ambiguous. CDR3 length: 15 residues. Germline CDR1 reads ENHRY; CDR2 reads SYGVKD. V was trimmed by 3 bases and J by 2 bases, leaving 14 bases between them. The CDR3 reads CAISDPGEVAYEQYF. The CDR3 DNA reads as TGTGCCATCAGTGACCCCGGTGAGGTCGCCTACGAGCAGTACTTC.

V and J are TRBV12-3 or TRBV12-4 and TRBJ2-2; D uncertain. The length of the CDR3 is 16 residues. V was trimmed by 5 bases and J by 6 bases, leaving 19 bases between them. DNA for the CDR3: TGTGCCAGCAGTCCATCGCGGATTGGTAGTTCCGGGGAGCTGTTTTTT. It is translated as CASSPSRIGSSGELFF.

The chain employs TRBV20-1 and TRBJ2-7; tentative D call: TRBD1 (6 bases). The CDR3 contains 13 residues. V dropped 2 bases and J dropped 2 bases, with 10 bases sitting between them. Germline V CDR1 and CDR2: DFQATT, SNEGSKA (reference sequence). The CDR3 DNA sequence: TGCAGTGCTAGACGCTGGGACACCTACGAGCAGTACTTC. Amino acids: CSARRWDTYEQYF.

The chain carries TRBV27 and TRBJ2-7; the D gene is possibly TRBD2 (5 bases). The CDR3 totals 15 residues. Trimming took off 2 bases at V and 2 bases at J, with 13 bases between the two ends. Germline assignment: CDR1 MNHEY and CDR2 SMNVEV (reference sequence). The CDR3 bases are TGTGCCAGCAGTTTAGCGGACTCGAGAGCCTACGAGCAGTACTTC. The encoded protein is CASSLADSRAYEQYF.

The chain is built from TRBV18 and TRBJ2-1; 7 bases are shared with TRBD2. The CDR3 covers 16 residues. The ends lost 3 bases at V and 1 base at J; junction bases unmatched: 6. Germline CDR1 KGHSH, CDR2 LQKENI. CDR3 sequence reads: CASSPWEGRSYNEQFF. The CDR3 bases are TGTGCCAGCTCACCCTGGGAGGGGAGGTCCTACAATGAGCAGTTCTTC.

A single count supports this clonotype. The CDR3 coding sequence is TGTGCCAGCAGTTACTCTAGGGAACCGGGGACAAACGAGCAGTACTTC. Its translation is CASSYSREPGTNEQYF. This chain links TRBV6-5 with TRBJ2-7; D is possibly TRBD1 (6 bases). Germline values: CDR1 MNHEY, CDR2 SVGAGI. The ends were cut back, 0 bases at V and 5 bases at J, with 17 bases in the middle. This CDR3 has 16 residues.

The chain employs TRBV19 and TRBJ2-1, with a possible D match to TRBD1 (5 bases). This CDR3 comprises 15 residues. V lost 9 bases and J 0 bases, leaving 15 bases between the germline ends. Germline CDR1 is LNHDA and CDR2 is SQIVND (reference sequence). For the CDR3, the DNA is TGTGCCAGCGACCTGGGGCAGAGCTCCTACAATGAGCAGTTCTTC. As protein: CASDLGQSSYNEQFF.

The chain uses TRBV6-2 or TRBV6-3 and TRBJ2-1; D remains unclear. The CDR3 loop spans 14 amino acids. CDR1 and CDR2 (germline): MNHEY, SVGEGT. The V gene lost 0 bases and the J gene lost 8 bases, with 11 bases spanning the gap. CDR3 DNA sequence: TGTGCCAGCAGTTACTCGATATTTGGGGATGAGCAGTTCTTC. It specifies CASSYSIFGDEQFF.

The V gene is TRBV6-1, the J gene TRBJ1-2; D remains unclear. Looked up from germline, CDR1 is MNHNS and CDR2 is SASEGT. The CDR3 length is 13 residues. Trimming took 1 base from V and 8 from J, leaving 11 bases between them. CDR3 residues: CASSEGTLGGYTF. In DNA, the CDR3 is TGTGCCAGCAGTGAAGGGACGCTGGGAGGCTACACCTTC.

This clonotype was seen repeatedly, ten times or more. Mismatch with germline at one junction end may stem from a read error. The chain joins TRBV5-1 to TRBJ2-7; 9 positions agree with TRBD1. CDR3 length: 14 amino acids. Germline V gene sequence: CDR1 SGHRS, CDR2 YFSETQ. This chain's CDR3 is CASSLGTGIYEQYF. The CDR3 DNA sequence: TGTGCCAGCAGCTTAGGGACAGGGATTTACGAGCAGTACTTC.

CDR3 in amino acids: CASSSSGELTEAFF. CDR3 DNA: TGTGCCAGCAGCTCCTCCGGGGAGCTCACTGAAGCTTTCTTT. The J gene is TRBJ1-1, the V gene TRBV7-3, with unresolved D. V was pared by 4 bases and J by 4 bases, with 13 bases between. CDR1 SGHTA and CDR2 FQGTGA come from the germline V gene. CDR3 length: 14 residues.

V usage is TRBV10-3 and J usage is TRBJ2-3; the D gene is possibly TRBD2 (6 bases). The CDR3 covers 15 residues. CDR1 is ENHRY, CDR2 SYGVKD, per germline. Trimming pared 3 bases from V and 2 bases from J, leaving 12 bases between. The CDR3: CAISELGGITDTQYF. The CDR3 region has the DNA TGTGCCATCAGTGAATTGGGGGGAATCACAGATACGCAGTATTTT.

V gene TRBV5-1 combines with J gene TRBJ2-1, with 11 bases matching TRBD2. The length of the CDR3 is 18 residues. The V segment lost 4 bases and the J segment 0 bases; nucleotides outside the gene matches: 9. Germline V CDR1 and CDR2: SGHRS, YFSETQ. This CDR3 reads CASSLTSGGFSSYNEQFF. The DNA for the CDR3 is TGCGCCAGCAGCCTAACTAGCGGGGGCTTTAGCTCCTACAATGAGCAGTTCTTC.

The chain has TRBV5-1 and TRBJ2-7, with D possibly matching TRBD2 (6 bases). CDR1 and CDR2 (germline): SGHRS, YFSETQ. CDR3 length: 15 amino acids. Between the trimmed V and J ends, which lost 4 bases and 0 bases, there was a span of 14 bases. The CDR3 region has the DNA TGCGCCAGCAGCCCCCCTAGCGCGAGCTCCTACGAGCAGTACTTC. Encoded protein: CASSPPSASSYEQYF.

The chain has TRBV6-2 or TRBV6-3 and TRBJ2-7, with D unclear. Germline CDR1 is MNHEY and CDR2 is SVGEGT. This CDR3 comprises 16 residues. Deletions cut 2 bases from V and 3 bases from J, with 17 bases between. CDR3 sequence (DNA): TGTGCCAGCAGTTACGGGATTGGGTCTTTTGGCTACGAGCAGTACTTC. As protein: CASSYGIGSFGYEQYF.

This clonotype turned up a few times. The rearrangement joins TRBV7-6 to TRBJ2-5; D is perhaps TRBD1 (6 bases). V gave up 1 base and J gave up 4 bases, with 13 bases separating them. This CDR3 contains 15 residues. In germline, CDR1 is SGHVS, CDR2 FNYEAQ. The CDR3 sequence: CASSLGEGVGETQYF. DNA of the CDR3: TGTGCCAGCAGCTTAGGAGAGGGGGTAGGAGAGACCCAGTACTTC.